This is a list of T cell receptor beta chains from one sample in a study of graft-versus-host responses after intestinal transplantation. Sequencing was performed with immunoSEQ multiplex PCR; in TCRdb, only in-frame clones are kept and a portion is missing. The sample holds 89,000 or so clones, roughly 80% seen once. Their antigens are not known. The material was unstimulated CD4+ T cells sorted from spleen or lymph node cells, obtained before intestinal transplant. The receptors were sampled from a human donor who received an intestinal transplant. Each CDR3 is given without its conserved first and last residue. Fields, in order: V gene, CDR3 protein.

v_call: TRBV5-1; cdr3_aa: ASSLGLAGGQTDTQY
v_call: TRBV18; cdr3_aa: ASSPRRPGWNTGELF
v_call: TRBV6-6; cdr3_aa: ASSYLEAGQETQY
v_call: TRBV25-1; cdr3_aa: ASTTTGGYEQY
v_call: TRBV4-1; cdr3_aa: ASSRRDRGQNEQF
v_call: TRBV6-1; cdr3_aa: ASSGPGGPETQY
v_call: TRBV4-1; cdr3_aa: ASSQGPRRRGGNTGELF
v_call: TRBV5-1; cdr3_aa: ASSFKSKTSRNQPQH
v_call: TRBV10-2; cdr3_aa: ASGVGAVDTQY
v_call: TRBV10-3; cdr3_aa: AIRQAPVSNQPQH
v_call: TRBV28; cdr3_aa: ASIRRVRGFYEQY
v_call: TRBV5-1; cdr3_aa: ASSWGGGSGANVLT
v_call: TRBV30; cdr3_aa: AWSFLPPYEQY
v_call: TRBV5-6; cdr3_aa: ASRGQGQETQY
v_call: TRBV4-1; cdr3_aa: ASSQTGLANNEQF
v_call: TRBV7-3; cdr3_aa: ASSTTSGVYNEQF
v_call: TRBV7-6; cdr3_aa: ASSLQGASTEAF
v_call: TRBV7-8; cdr3_aa: ASSFHFEQY
v_call: TRBV9; cdr3_aa: ASSPRQPQYTGELF
v_call: TRBV29-1; cdr3_aa: SVEVNQVGTEAF
v_call: TRBV5-1; cdr3_aa: ASSSGQAEGETQY
v_call: TRBV19; cdr3_aa: ASSASGLAKGWQY
v_call: TRBV4-2; cdr3_aa: ASSQDASGEQY
v_call: TRBV10-3; cdr3_aa: AISGGQGNYGYT
v_call: TRBV6-6; cdr3_aa: ASSYSGTGGEQY
v_call: TRBV25-1; cdr3_aa: ASSLAGGRTGELF
v_call: TRBV28; cdr3_aa: ASSWSGRDQETQY
v_call: TRBV9; cdr3_aa: ASSARTVMNTEAF
v_call: TRBV28; cdr3_aa: ASSNSRDSGEKLF
v_call: TRBV5-1; cdr3_aa: ASSAGDSYEQY
v_call: TRBV2; cdr3_aa: ASRDTGTSTGTQY